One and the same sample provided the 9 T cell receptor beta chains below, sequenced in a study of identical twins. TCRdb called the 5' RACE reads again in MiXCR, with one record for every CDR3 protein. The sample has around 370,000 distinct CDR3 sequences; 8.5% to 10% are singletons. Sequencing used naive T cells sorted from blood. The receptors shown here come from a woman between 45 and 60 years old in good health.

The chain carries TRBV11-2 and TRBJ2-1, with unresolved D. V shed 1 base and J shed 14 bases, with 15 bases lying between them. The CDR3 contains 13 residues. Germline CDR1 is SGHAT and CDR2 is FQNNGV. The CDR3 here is CASSLGVVVEEFF. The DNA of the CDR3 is TGTGCCAGCAGCTTAGGAGTCGTGGTTGAAGAGTTCTTC.

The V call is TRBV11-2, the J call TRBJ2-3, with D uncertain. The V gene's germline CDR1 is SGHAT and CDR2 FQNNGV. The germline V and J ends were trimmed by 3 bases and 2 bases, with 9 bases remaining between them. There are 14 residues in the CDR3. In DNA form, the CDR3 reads TGTGCCAGCAGCTTTCTACTTTCCACAGATACGCAGTATTTT. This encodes CASSFLLSTDTQYF.

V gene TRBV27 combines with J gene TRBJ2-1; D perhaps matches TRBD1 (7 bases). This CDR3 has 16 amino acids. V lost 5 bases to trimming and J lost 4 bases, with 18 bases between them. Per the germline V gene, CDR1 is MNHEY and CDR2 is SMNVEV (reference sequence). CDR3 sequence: CASSQEGARRYNEQFF. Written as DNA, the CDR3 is TGTGCCAGCAGTCAGGAGGGGGCCCGACGTTACAATGAGCAGTTCTTC.

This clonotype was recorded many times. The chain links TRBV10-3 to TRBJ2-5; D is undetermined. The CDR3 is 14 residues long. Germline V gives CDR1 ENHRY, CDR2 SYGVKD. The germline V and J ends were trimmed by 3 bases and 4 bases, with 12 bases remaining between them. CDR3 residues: CAISEIHLGETQYF. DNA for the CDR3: TGTGCCATCAGTGAAATACATCTGGGAGAGACCCAGTACTTC.

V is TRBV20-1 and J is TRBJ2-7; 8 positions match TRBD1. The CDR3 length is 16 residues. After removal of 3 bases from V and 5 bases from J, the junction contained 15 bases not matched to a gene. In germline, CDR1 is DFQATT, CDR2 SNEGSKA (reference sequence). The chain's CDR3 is CSASPRGRRPLDEQYF. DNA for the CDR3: TGCAGTGCTAGTCCCAGGGGGCGACGCCCGTTGGACGAGCAGTACTTC.

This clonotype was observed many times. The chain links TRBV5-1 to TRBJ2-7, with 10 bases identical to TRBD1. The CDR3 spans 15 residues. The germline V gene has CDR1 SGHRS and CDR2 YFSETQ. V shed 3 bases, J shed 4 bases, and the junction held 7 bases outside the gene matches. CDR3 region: CASSSGQGSLYEQYV. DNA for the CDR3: TGCGCCAGCAGCTCGGGACAGGGGAGCCTATACGAGCAGTACGTC.

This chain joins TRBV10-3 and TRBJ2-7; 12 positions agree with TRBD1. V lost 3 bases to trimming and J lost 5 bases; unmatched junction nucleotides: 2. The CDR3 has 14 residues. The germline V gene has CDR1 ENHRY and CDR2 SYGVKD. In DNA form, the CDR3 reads TGTGCCATCAGTGATGGGGACAGGGGGCACGAGCAGTACGTC. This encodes CAISDGDRGHEQYV.

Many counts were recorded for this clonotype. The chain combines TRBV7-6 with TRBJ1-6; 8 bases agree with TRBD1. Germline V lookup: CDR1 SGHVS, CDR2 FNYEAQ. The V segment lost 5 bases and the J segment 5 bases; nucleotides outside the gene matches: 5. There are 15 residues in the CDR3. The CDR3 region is CASSEGQADNSPLHF. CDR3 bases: TGTGCCAGCAGCGAGGGACAGGCCGATAATTCACCCCTCCACTTT.

As DNA, the CDR3 is TGTGCCAGCAGCTTGGTTCATAACACTGAAGCTTTCTTT. It specifies CASSLVHNTEAFF. The chain is built from TRBV5-6 and TRBJ1-1, with D unclear. Germline lookup yields CDR1 SGHDT and CDR2 YYEEEE. This CDR3 contains 13 residues. Trimming removed 0 bases from V and 2 bases from J, with 5 bases in between.